Listed below are T cell receptor beta chains from one sample, sequenced in a study of T-cell memory formation after mild COVID-19. MiXCR, applied by TCRdb to the 5' RACE reads, yields one record per CDR3 protein. Among 400,000 to 500,000 distinct CDR3 sequences listed, roughly 26% were seen once. The sample consisted of PBMCs or a T cell subset sorted from them (not recorded which). These TCRs come from an adult woman who had mild COVID-19 (a few samples of this study predate the infection). Cell type and time point are not known. Each CDR3 is given with its conserved first and last residue. A D gene is named only where the DNA matches it firmly. Clone size is shown for a subset of rows, as once, few, many or a class of expanded clone.

J gene: TRBJ2-3
V gene: TRBV5-6
clone size: few
D gene: TRBD2
CDR3 DNA: TGTGCCAGCAGCCGGAAGTTCACTAGCGGGCGCACAGATACGCAGTATTTT
CDR3 protein: CASSRKFTSGRTDTQYF

J gene: TRBJ1-1
V gene: TRBV10-3
clone size: few
D gene: -
CDR3 DNA: TGTGCCATCAGTGCGGGGGGACCCTTGAACACTGAAGCTTTCTTT
CDR3 protein: CAISAGGPLNTEAFF

J gene: TRBJ2-1
V gene: TRBV4-1
clone size: -
D gene: -
CDR3 DNA: TGCGCCAGCAGCCAAGGCGGCCGGTCTAATGAGCAGTTCTTC
CDR3 protein: CASSQGGRSNEQFF

J gene: TRBJ2-7
V gene: TRBV3-1
clone size: -
D gene: -
CDR3 DNA: TGTGCCAGCAGCATAAGGCATGGCTACGAGCAGTACTTC
CDR3 protein: CASSIRHGYEQYF

J gene: TRBJ1-3
V gene: TRBV27
clone size: -
D gene: -
CDR3 DNA: TGTGCCAGCGCGTCCTTAACTGGAAACACCATATATTTT
CDR3 protein: CASASLTGNTIYF

J gene: TRBJ2-7
V gene: TRBV12-3/TRBV12-4
clone size: -
D gene: TRBD1
CDR3 DNA: TGTGCCAGCAGCGTGCCGGGGACAGGGGGCTACGAGCAGTACTTC
CDR3 protein: CASSVPGTGGYEQYF

J gene: TRBJ2-3
V gene: TRBV7-8
clone size: few
D gene: TRBD2
CDR3 DNA: TGTGCCAGCAGCCCAATGGGTCTAGCGGGCGCCAGCACAGATACGCAGTATTTT
CDR3 protein: CASSPMGLAGASTDTQYF

J gene: TRBJ1-5
V gene: TRBV29-1
clone size: many
D gene: TRBD1
CDR3 DNA: TGCAGCGCTAGACAGGGAGGCAATCAGCCCCAGCATTTT
CDR3 protein: CSARQGGNQPQHF

J gene: TRBJ2-5
V gene: TRBV9
clone size: -
D gene: TRBD2
CDR3 DNA: TGTGCCAGCAGCCCCAGGGGGGGGACTAGCGGCTCTGGAGAGACCCAGTACTTC
CDR3 protein: CASSPRGGTSGSGETQYF

J gene: TRBJ2-7
V gene: TRBV7-2
clone size: -
D gene: TRBD2
CDR3 DNA: TGTGCCAGCAGCCCCGGGGGGTGGGACTCCTACGAGCAGTACTTC
CDR3 protein: CASSPGGWDSYEQYF

J gene: TRBJ1-2
V gene: TRBV6-5
clone size: few
D gene: TRBD1
CDR3 DNA: TGTGCCAGCGGCCTGCCGACCACAGGGGCATATGGCTACACCTTC
CDR3 protein: CASGLPTTGAYGYTF

J gene: TRBJ1-6
V gene: TRBV20-1
clone size: -
D gene: TRBD1
CDR3 DNA: TGCAGTGCTAGGGAGACAGGGGACTCACCCCTCCACTTT
CDR3 protein: CSARETGDSPLHF

J gene: TRBJ2-5
V gene: TRBV4-1
clone size: -
D gene: TRBD1
CDR3 DNA: TGCGCCAGCAGCCCGGGACAGGGGACGGGGAAGACCCAGTACTTC
CDR3 protein: CASSPGQGTGKTQYF

J gene: TRBJ2-7
V gene: TRBV7-2
clone size: -
D gene: -
CDR3 DNA: TGTGCCAGCAGCTCCAGGATAGGCGGCTCCTACGAGCAGTACTTC
CDR3 protein: CASSSRIGGSYEQYF

J gene: TRBJ1-2
V gene: TRBV5-1
clone size: -
D gene: -
CDR3 DNA: TGCGCCAGCAGCCCGAATGGAGGAAACTATGGCTACACCTTC
CDR3 protein: CASSPNGGNYGYTF

J gene: TRBJ1-4
V gene: TRBV2
clone size: -
D gene: -
CDR3 DNA: TGTGCCAGCAGTGAAAATGGAAGGGCTGAAAAACTGTTTTTT
CDR3 protein: CASSENGRAEKLFF

J gene: TRBJ1-2
V gene: TRBV24-1
clone size: -
D gene: -
CDR3 DNA: TGTGCCACCAGTGTGACAGGAGAGGACAACTATGGCTACACCTTC
CDR3 protein: CATSVTGEDNYGYTF

J gene: TRBJ2-5
V gene: TRBV6-5
clone size: few
D gene: -
CDR3 DNA: TGTGCCAGCAGTTACGGACACTCCCGGGGGACCCAGTACTTC
CDR3 protein: CASSYGHSRGTQYF

J gene: TRBJ2-6
V gene: TRBV6-5
clone size: -
D gene: -
CDR3 DNA: TGTGCCAGCAGTTTACCGTCGACACACTCTGGGGCCAACGTCCTGACTTTC
CDR3 protein: CASSLPSTHSGANVLTF

J gene: TRBJ2-1
V gene: TRBV2
clone size: -
D gene: -
CDR3 DNA: TGTGCCAGGGGGGATGAATACAATGAGCAGTTCTTC
CDR3 protein: CARGDEYNEQFF

J gene: TRBJ2-7
V gene: TRBV15
clone size: -
D gene: -
CDR3 DNA: TGTGCCACCAGCAGAGATACGAGGGAGCAGTACTTC
CDR3 protein: CATSRDTREQYF

J gene: TRBJ2-2
V gene: TRBV5-1
clone size: few
D gene: -
CDR3 DNA: TGCGCCAGCAGCTTGGTAACGGTTACCGGGGAGCTGTTTTTT
CDR3 protein: CASSLVTVTGELFF

J gene: TRBJ2-7
V gene: TRBV5-1
clone size: -
D gene: -
CDR3 DNA: TGCGCCAGGAGCGGATTGCCCCCCTACGAGCAGTACTTC
CDR3 protein: CARSGLPPYEQYF

J gene: TRBJ1-1
V gene: TRBV9
clone size: -
D gene: -
CDR3 DNA: TGTGCCAGCAGCAAGGGGGGCCGGAACACTGAAGCTTTCTTT
CDR3 protein: CASSKGGRNTEAFF

J gene: TRBJ2-1
V gene: TRBV11-3
clone size: -
D gene: -
CDR3 DNA: TGTGCCAGCAGCTTATGGCTCTTAGGCTTAGACAATGAGCAGTTCTTC
CDR3 protein: CASSLWLLGLDNEQFF

J gene: TRBJ2-2
V gene: TRBV14
clone size: many
D gene: -
CDR3 DNA: TGTGCCAGCAGCCTGGACCCAACCGGGGAGCTGTTTTTT
CDR3 protein: CASSLDPTGELFF

J gene: TRBJ1-1
V gene: TRBV12-3/TRBV12-4
clone size: -
D gene: TRBD1
CDR3 DNA: TGTGCCAGCAGTCCACAGCAACAGGGGGCAACTGAAGCTTTCTTT
CDR3 protein: CASSPQQQGATEAFF

J gene: TRBJ2-4
V gene: TRBV20-1
clone size: -
D gene: TRBD2
CDR3 DNA: TGCAGTGCCCAAGGCGAACTGGGGGGGATAGCCAAAAACATTCAGTACTTC
CDR3 protein: CSAQGELGGIAKNIQYF

J gene: TRBJ2-7
V gene: TRBV7-7
clone size: -
D gene: TRBD1
CDR3 DNA: TGTGCCAGCAGCCCGCGACAGGGTCCAGGCTACGAGCAGTACTTC
CDR3 protein: CASSPRQGPGYEQYF

J gene: TRBJ2-1
V gene: TRBV14
clone size: -
D gene: -
CDR3 DNA: TGTGCCAGCAGTTCCCTACCCAACAATGAGCAGTTCTTC
CDR3 protein: CASSSLPNNEQFF

J gene: TRBJ1-3
V gene: TRBV7-2
clone size: few
D gene: TRBD1
CDR3 DNA: TGTGCCAGCAGCCCTGGGACAGCTGGAAACACCATACATTTT
CDR3 protein: CASSPGTAGNTIHF

J gene: TRBJ1-1
V gene: TRBV12-3/TRBV12-4
clone size: -
D gene: -
CDR3 DNA: TGTGCCAGCAGTTCGAGACAGCACACTGAAGCTTTCTTT
CDR3 protein: CASSSRQHTEAFF

J gene: TRBJ2-7
V gene: TRBV27
clone size: -
D gene: TRBD1
CDR3 DNA: TGTGCCAGCAGCCCCTCACCAACACAGGGGTGGTACTTC
CDR3 protein: CASSPSPTQGWYF